Below are 9 T cell receptor beta chains sequenced from a single sample in a study of cytomegalovirus exposure and HLA in healthy donors (dated by TCRdb to between 2016 and 2019). The library was generated by the immunoSEQ multiplex PCR assay. For the multiplex PCR, a mixture combining 60 forward primers for TCR Vbeta segments and 13 reverse primers for TCR Jbeta segments was used. This immuneACCESS table, as held by TCRdb, lists in-frame sequences with V and J called but not all clones. Of the missing ones, under half trace to an unresolved V gene in checked studies; the others have no known cause. The sample data list 120,000 to 150,000 clones, and about 80% of these were observed just once. Around 3.9% of the sample lies in the top ten. Sequencing was done on a sample of PBMCs. The receptors stem from a man aged 35 to 55 in good health and CMV-seropositive.

The chain has TRBV19 and TRBJ2-1; 12 nucleotides match TRBD2. Trimming took 6 bases from V and 0 from J; bases not matched to a gene: 6. The V gene's germline CDR1 is LNHDA and CDR2 SQIVND (reference sequence). This CDR3 comprises 17 residues. CDR3: CASRLAGGLSSYNEQFF. The CDR3 DNA reads TGTGCCAGTAGACTAGCGGGGGGTTTGAGCTCCTACAATGAGCAGTTCTTC.

This clone appeared a few times. The V gene is TRBV4-3, the J gene TRBJ1-1; 9 nucleotides align to TRBD1. Per germline, CDR1 LGHNA and CDR2 YSLEER. The CDR3 totals 16 residues. V dropped 3 bases and J dropped 6; count of bases not matched to a gene: 11. CDR3 region: CASSHKPGQGTAEAFF. Written as DNA, the CDR3 is TGCGCCAGCAGCCACAAACCCGGACAGGGGACCGCTGAAGCTTTCTTT.

This rearrangement joins TRBV9 to TRBJ2-2, with D perhaps TRBD1 (5 bases). Germline loops: CDR1 SGDLS, CDR2 YYNGEE. V was trimmed by 0 bases and J by 4 bases, leaving 10 bases between them. CDR3 length: 15 residues. As DNA, the CDR3 is TGTGCCAGCAGCGTAGATGGGGCGCGCACCGGGGAGCTGTTTTTT. Translating gives CASSVDGARTGELFF.

The genes are TRBV9 and TRBJ2-7; unclear D gene. Between the trimmed V and J ends, which lost 3 bases and 2 bases, there was a span of 15 bases. CDR1 is SGDLS, CDR2 YYNGEE, per germline. CDR3 length: 15 residues. The CDR3 coding sequence is TGTGCCAGCAGCGGTGGCGTGTCGAGCGCCTACGAGCAGTACTTC. Its protein is CASSGGVSSAYEQYF.

The gene calls are TRBV14 and TRBJ2-1; the match to TRBD2 covers 15 bases. Germline-derived CDR1 and CDR2 are SGHDN and FVKESK. J gave up 6 bases and V 4 bases, and 4 bases lay outside the gene matches. The CDR3 has 16 amino acids. CDR3 coding DNA: TGTGCCAGCAGCCTAGGACTAGCGGGAGGGCTCAATGAGCAGTTCTTC. Its protein product is CASSLGLAGGLNEQFF.

The genes are TRBV6-5 and TRBJ1-6; 8 bases agree with TRBD1. The V gene's germline CDR1 is MNHEY and CDR2 SVGAGI. Unmatched junction bases numbered 7, after V lost 2 bases and J lost 10 bases. CDR3 length equals 15 residues. CDR3 in amino acids: CASSYVAGTGSPLHF. The CDR3, as DNA: TGTGCCAGCAGTTACGTAGCAGGGACAGGATCACCCCTCCACTTT.

The V call is TRBV29-1, the J call TRBJ1-1; 10 bases line up with TRBD1. Germline V lookup: CDR1 SQVTM, CDR2 ANQGSEA. This CDR3 has 15 residues. J lost 4 bases, V lost 5 bases, and 10 bases had no gene match. The CDR3 sequence is CSVPTGGAGGTEAFF. CDR3 DNA: TGCAGCGTTCCGACAGGGGGCGCCGGGGGCACTGAAGCTTTCTTT.

There are a few counts of this clone. The chain employs TRBV6-5 and TRBJ1-1; D gene unclear. Deletions cut 6 bases from V and 8 bases from J, with 16 bases between. The germline gives CDR1 MNHEY, CDR2 SVGAGI. This CDR3 spans 13 amino acids. This CDR3 reads CASRFFGGPEAFF. The CDR3 DNA sequence: TGTGCCAGCAGGTTTTTCGGAGGGCCAGAAGCTTTCTTT.

The chain uses TRBV19 and TRBJ2-1; 8 bases map to TRBD1. This CDR3 is 13 amino acids long. The V gene's germline CDR1 is LNHDA and CDR2 SQIVND (reference sequence). V trimming: 4 bases; J trimming: 7 bases; junction bases outside the gene matches: 3. The CDR3 protein is CASSTDRGNEQFF. The CDR3 DNA sequence: TGTGCCAGTAGTACCGACAGGGGTAATGAGCAGTTCTTC.